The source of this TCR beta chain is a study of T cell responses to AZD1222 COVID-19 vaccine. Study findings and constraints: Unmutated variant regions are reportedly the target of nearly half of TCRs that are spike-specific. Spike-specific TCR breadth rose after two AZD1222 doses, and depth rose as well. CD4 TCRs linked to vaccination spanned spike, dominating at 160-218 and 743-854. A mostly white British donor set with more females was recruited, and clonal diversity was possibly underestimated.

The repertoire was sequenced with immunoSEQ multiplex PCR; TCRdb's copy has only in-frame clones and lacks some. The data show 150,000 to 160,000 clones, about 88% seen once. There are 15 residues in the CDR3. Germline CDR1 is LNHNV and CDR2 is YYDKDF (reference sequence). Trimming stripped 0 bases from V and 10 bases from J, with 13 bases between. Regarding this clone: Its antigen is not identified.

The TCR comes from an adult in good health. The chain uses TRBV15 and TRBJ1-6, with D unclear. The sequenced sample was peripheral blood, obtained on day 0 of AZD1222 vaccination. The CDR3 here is CATSREAVGRSPLHF. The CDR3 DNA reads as TGTGCCACCAGCAGAGAAGCAGTAGGTCGCTCACCCCTCCACTTT.